Included here is one T cell receptor beta chain sequence, with context. This record comes from a study of cytotoxic CD8 clonotypes in ibrutinib-treated CLL. Using immunoSEQ multiplex PCR, the repertoire was profiled, and TCRdb retains in-frame clones only, with some absent. The table lists 250,000 to 350,000 clones, around 76% of them singletons, with 5.6% in the top ten. There are 16 residues in the CDR3. Germline CDR1 is SGHVS and CDR2 is FQNEAQ. Trimming shortened V by 4 bases and J by 2 bases, and 12 bases separated the two germline ends. This chain connects TRBV7-8 to TRBJ2-6; no definite D call. The starting material was PBMCs, obtained at disease progression, from a patient treated with ibrutinib. The receptor comes from a human donor with chronic lymphocytic leukemia. Here the CDR3 DNA reads TGTGCCAGCAGCTACGGTAGGGCCCCTGGGGCCAACGTCCTGACTTTC. Protein product: CASSYGRAPGANVLTF. The full variable domain, its missing parts supplied by reference TRBV7-8 and TRBJ2-6, is GAGVSQSPRYKVAKRGQDVALRCDPISGHVSLFWYQQALGQGPEFLTYFQNEAQLDKSGLPSDRFFAERPEGSVSTLKIQRTQQEDSAVYLCASSYGRAPGANVLTFGAGSRLTVL.